This T cell receptor (beta chain) came from a study of graft-versus-host responses after intestinal transplantation. About the research overall: Recipients uniformly received anti-thymocyte globulin induction, followed by tacrolimus and steroids for around 3 years.

Assay used: immunoSEQ multiplex PCR; TCRdb lists only in-frame clones, some missing. The data contain 7,600 or so clones, about 82% of them singletons. This clone was seen once. Antigen: not known. Study outcomes and limitations: Ileal or blood samples showed some GvH clones first, and such clones were also found in recipient marrow.

Graft tissue processing released intraepithelial and lamina propria lymphocytes. The sequence was collected from a human patient who received an intestinal transplant, so some T cells may come from the graft donor. This material consisted of ileum tissue, taken around 120 days after transplant.

The CDR3 is CASSSQETQYF. The DNA of the CDR3 is TGTGCCAGCAGCTCTCAAGAGACCCAGTACTTC. This chain connects TRBV7-8 to TRBJ2-5; no clear D. The CDR3 is 11 residues long. The germline V and J ends were trimmed by 4 bases and 2 bases, with 2 bases remaining between them. The V gene's germline CDR1 is SGHVS and CDR2 FQNEAQ.